These T cell receptor beta chains were read from a single sample in a study of beta chain features in type 1 diabetes. Measured with immunoSEQ multiplex PCR; TCRdb has only the in-frame clones, and not every one. Among more than 300,000 clones listed, approximately 16% were seen once. Sequences were obtained from naive CD4+ T cells from blood. These receptors were taken from a woman younger than 30 in good health. The CDR3 runs from the conserved cysteine through the conserved F or W. The D gene is left open where the match is weak. Clone size is not always given. Where it is, it says once, few, many or a class for expanded clones.

d_call: TRBD1
clone_size: -
v_call: TRBV2
j_call: TRBJ2-4
cdr3_aa: CASGGQGSAKNIQYF
cdr3_nt: TGTGCCAGCGGGGGACAGGGCTCGGCCAAAAACATTCAGTACTTC

d_call: -
clone_size: -
v_call: TRBV30
j_call: TRBJ2-3
cdr3_aa: CAWSYLGGESTDTQYF
cdr3_nt: TGTGCCTGGAGTTACCTAGGGGGAGAGAGCACAGATACGCAGTATTTT

d_call: TRBD2
clone_size: few
v_call: TRBV4-1
j_call: TRBJ2-1
cdr3_aa: CASSHSGRNEQFF
cdr3_nt: TGCGCCAGCAGCCATAGCGGGAGGAATGAGCAGTTCTTC

d_call: -
clone_size: -
v_call: TRBV30
j_call: TRBJ1-2
cdr3_aa: CAWSTPNSIQGNTF
cdr3_nt: TGTGCCTGGAGTACACCAAATTCAATACAGGGAAATACCTTC

d_call: TRBD1
clone_size: -
v_call: TRBV30
j_call: TRBJ2-2
cdr3_aa: CAWTGQGRLSTGELFF
cdr3_nt: TGTGCCTGGACTGGACAGGGGAGGTTGAGCACCGGGGAGCTGTTTTTT

d_call: -
clone_size: few
v_call: TRBV7-2
j_call: TRBJ2-5
cdr3_aa: CASSRYQETQYF
cdr3_nt: TGTGCCAGCAGCCGTTACCAAGAGACCCAGTACTTC

d_call: TRBD2
clone_size: -
v_call: TRBV27
j_call: TRBJ2-5
cdr3_aa: CATSRGVGETQYF
cdr3_nt: TGTGCCACCTCGCGGGGGGTTGGGGAGACCCAGTACTTC

d_call: TRBD1
clone_size: few
v_call: TRBV30
j_call: TRBJ1-2
cdr3_aa: CAWSMDRGNYGYTF
cdr3_nt: TGTGCCTGGAGCATGGACAGGGGTAACTATGGCTACACCTTC

d_call: -
clone_size: few
v_call: TRBV29-1
j_call: TRBJ2-7
cdr3_aa: CSVEASAVLSHEQYF
cdr3_nt: TGCAGCGTTGAAGCTAGCGCGGTTCTCTCCCACGAGCAGTACTTC

d_call: -
clone_size: -
v_call: TRBV5-6
j_call: TRBJ1-1
cdr3_aa: CASSSISRGGTEAFF
cdr3_nt: TGTGCCAGCAGCTCAATCAGTCGAGGAGGCACTGAAGCTTTCTTT

d_call: -
clone_size: -
v_call: TRBV23-1
j_call: TRBJ2-7
cdr3_aa: CASHYEQYF
cdr3_nt: TGCGCCAGCCATTACGAGCAGTACTTC

d_call: TRBD1
clone_size: -
v_call: TRBV4-2
j_call: TRBJ1-2
cdr3_aa: CASSLDRVDYGYTF
cdr3_nt: TGTGCCAGCAGCCTAGACAGGGTGGACTATGGCTACACCTTC

d_call: -
clone_size: few
v_call: TRBV5-1
j_call: TRBJ2-7
cdr3_aa: CASSLRETYEQYF
cdr3_nt: TGCGCCAGCAGCTTGCGCGAGACCTACGAGCAGTACTTC

d_call: TRBD2
clone_size: -
v_call: TRBV6-5
j_call: TRBJ2-5
cdr3_aa: CASSSGLAEETQYF
cdr3_nt: TGTGCCAGCAGTAGCGGACTAGCGGAAGAGACCCAGTACTTC

d_call: TRBD2
clone_size: -
v_call: TRBV5-1
j_call: TRBJ2-1
cdr3_aa: CASSLGLAASSYNEQFF
cdr3_nt: TGCGCCAGCAGCTTAGGACTAGCGGCGAGCTCCTACAATGAGCAGTTCTTC

d_call: TRBD2
clone_size: -
v_call: TRBV30
j_call: TRBJ2-7
cdr3_aa: CAWSRTSGYEQYF
cdr3_nt: TGTGCCTGGAGTCGCACTAGCGGCTACGAGCAGTACTTC

d_call: TRBD2
clone_size: -
v_call: TRBV7-9
j_call: TRBJ2-1
cdr3_aa: CASSLPSGSLLGEQFF
cdr3_nt: TGTGCCAGCAGCTTACCTAGCGGGAGCCTACTCGGTGAGCAGTTCTTC

d_call: TRBD2
clone_size: -
v_call: TRBV6-6
j_call: TRBJ2-7
cdr3_aa: CASSYSRMTSLEQYF
cdr3_nt: TGTGCCAGCAGTTACTCGAGGATGACTAGCCTCGAGCAGTACTTC

d_call: -
clone_size: -
v_call: TRBV5-1
j_call: TRBJ2-2
cdr3_aa: CASSLGRAGTGELFF
cdr3_nt: TGCGCCAGCAGCTTGGGTCGAGCGGGCACCGGGGAGCTGTTTTTT

d_call: -
clone_size: -
v_call: TRBV6-5
j_call: TRBJ1-2
cdr3_aa: CASSYTLGQFYGYTF
cdr3_nt: TGTGCCAGCAGTTACACCCTTGGACAGTTCTATGGCTACACCTTC

d_call: -
clone_size: few
v_call: TRBV7-2
j_call: TRBJ1-5
cdr3_aa: CASSVQGIQPQHF
cdr3_nt: TGTGCCAGCAGCGTACAGGGAATTCAGCCCCAGCATTTT

d_call: -
clone_size: few
v_call: TRBV18
j_call: TRBJ1-5
cdr3_aa: CASSPGLREDQPQHF
cdr3_nt: TGTGCCAGCTCACCAGGCCTCAGGGAAGATCAGCCCCAGCATTTT

d_call: TRBD2
clone_size: few
v_call: TRBV29-1
j_call: TRBJ2-2
cdr3_aa: CSAGPRSGSTGELFF
cdr3_nt: TGCAGCGCCGGACCCCGTAGCGGGAGTACCGGGGAGCTGTTTTTT

d_call: -
clone_size: few
v_call: TRBV18
j_call: TRBJ2-4
cdr3_aa: CASSPQGDIQYF
cdr3_nt: TGTGCCAGCTCACCACAGGGAGACATTCAGTACTTC

d_call: -
clone_size: -
v_call: TRBV7-9
j_call: TRBJ2-7
cdr3_aa: CASSPQTPLGDEQYF
cdr3_nt: TGTGCCAGCAGCCCTCAGACACCCCTCGGGGACGAGCAGTACTTC

d_call: -
clone_size: few
v_call: TRBV2
j_call: TRBJ2-4
cdr3_aa: CASSEFRRDDIQYF
cdr3_nt: TGTGCCAGCAGTGAATTTCGCAGGGATGACATTCAGTACTTC